Listed below are T cell receptor beta chains from one sample, sequenced in a study of CD8+ T cells in alopecia areata. Libraries were prepared by immunoSEQ multiplex PCR; TCRdb keeps only in-frame clonotypes and omits some of them. This sample has 80,000 to 100,000 clones, with 35% to 50% found just once. The sequencing input was CD4+ T cells sorted from blood. The receptors shown here come from a human donor with alopecia areata. The CDR3 runs from the conserved cysteine through the conserved F or W. The D gene is left open where the match is weak. Where a row states a size, it is once, few, many or the class of an expanded clone; other rows omit it.

D: NA; J: TRBJ2-7; V: TRBV2; size: few; CDR3: CASAPSSYEQYF; DNA: TGTGCCAGCGCCCCCAGCAGCTACGAGCAGTACTTC
D: TRBD1; J: TRBJ2-3; V: TRBV2; size: once; CDR3: CASPGQNTDTQYF; DNA: TGTGCCAGCCCGGGACAGAACACAGATACGCAGTATTTT
D: TRBD1; J: TRBJ1-2; V: TRBV15; size: few; CDR3: CATSPGTGINGYTF; DNA: TGTGCCACCAGCCCTGGGACAGGGATCAATGGCTACACCTTC
D: NA; J: TRBJ2-7; V: TRBV28; size: NA; CDR3: CASRGLQSEQYF; DNA: TGTGCCAGCAGGGGTCTCCAGTCGGAGCAGTACTTC
D: NA; J: TRBJ2-7; V: TRBV6-5; size: NA; CDR3: CASSSVQGYEQYF; DNA: TGTGCCAGCTCCAGCGTACAGGGATACGAGCAGTACTTC
D: NA; J: TRBJ1-1; V: TRBV30; size: NA; CDR3: CAWAPGGMNTEAFF; DNA: TGTGCCTGGGCCCCGGGGGGGATGAACACTGAAGCTTTCTTT
D: TRBD1; J: TRBJ2-1; V: TRBV30; size: NA; CDR3: CAWSGGQGFDEQFF; DNA: TGTGCCTGGAGTGGGGGACAGGGCTTCGATGAGCAGTTCTTC
D: NA; J: TRBJ2-1; V: TRBV7-9; size: NA; CDR3: CASSPGRTGKEGEQFF; DNA: TGTGCCAGCAGCCCAGGGAGGACGGGGAAGGAAGGTGAGCAGTTCTTC
D: TRBD2; J: TRBJ2-1; V: TRBV7-9; size: few; CDR3: CASTREGEQFF; DNA: TGTGCCAGCACTCGGGAGGGTGAGCAGTTCTTC
D: NA; J: TRBJ1-1; V: TRBV29-1; size: NA; CDR3: CSVVRNMNTEAFF; DNA: TGCAGCGTTGTACGGAACATGAACACTGAAGCTTTCTTT
D: NA; J: TRBJ2-5; V: TRBV2; size: NA; CDR3: CASRKETQYF; DNA: TGTGCCAGCAGAAAAGAGACCCAGTACTTC
D: NA; J: TRBJ2-7; V: TRBV29-1; size: NA; CDR3: CSETGQPYEQYF; DNA: TGCAGCGAAACCGGACAACCCTACGAGCAGTACTTC
D: NA; J: TRBJ2-5; V: TRBV29-1; size: NA; CDR3: CSVDIAEETQYF; DNA: TGCAGCGTTGATATCGCGGAAGAGACCCAGTACTTC
D: TRBD2; J: TRBJ2-1; V: TRBV2; size: NA; CDR3: CASSLRTSGDNEQFF; DNA: TGTGCCAGCAGTCTTAGGACTAGCGGAGACAATGAGCAGTTCTTC
D: NA; J: TRBJ1-4; V: TRBV29-1; size: few; CDR3: CSVEGRAGEKLFF; DNA: TGCAGCGTTGAGGGCAGGGCCGGTGAAAAACTGTTTTTT
D: TRBD1; J: TRBJ1-2; V: TRBV28; size: few; CDR3: CASCIRTGIGYTF; DNA: TGTGCCAGCTGTATTCGGACAGGGATTGGCTACACCTTC
D: NA; J: TRBJ1-3; V: TRBV23-1; size: NA; CDR3: CASYGRISGNTIYF; DNA: TGCGCCAGTTACGGACGGATCTCTGGAAACACCATATATTTT
D: TRBD2; J: TRBJ2-1; V: TRBV4-2; size: NA; CDR3: CASSHGLAGGLDEQFF; DNA: TGTGCCAGCAGCCACGGACTAGCGGGGGGGTTGGATGAGCAGTTCTTC
D: TRBD1; J: TRBJ1-6; V: TRBV29-1; size: few; CDR3: CSGSTGGVNSPLHF; DNA: TGCAGCGGATCCACAGGGGGGGTCAATTCACCCCTCCACTTT
D: TRBD1; J: TRBJ1-1; V: TRBV30; size: once; CDR3: CAWSIDRGYTEAFF; DNA: TGTGCCTGGTCGATTGACAGGGGGTACACTGAAGCTTTCTTT
D: NA; J: TRBJ1-1; V: TRBV2; size: NA; CDR3: CASRPNRVGNTEAFF; DNA: TGTGCCAGCAGACCAAACAGGGTGGGGAACACTGAAGCTTTCTTT
D: NA; J: TRBJ2-1; V: TRBV7-8; size: NA; CDR3: CASSLEAGSRNEQFF; DNA: TGTGCCAGCAGCTTAGAAGCGGGCTCCCGCAATGAGCAGTTCTTC
D: NA; J: TRBJ2-7; V: TRBV19; size: NA; CDR3: CATRLGPQSDEQYF; DNA: TGTGCCACCAGACTCGGACCACAGTCAGACGAGCAGTACTTC
D: NA; J: TRBJ1-1; V: TRBV30; size: few; CDR3: CAWSLRRNTEAFF; DNA: TGTGCCTGGAGTCTCCGAAGGAACACTGAAGCTTTCTTT
D: TRBD2; J: TRBJ2-3; V: TRBV29-1; size: NA; CDR3: CSVSPSGATDTQYF; DNA: TGCAGCGTTAGTCCTAGCGGGGCCACAGATACGCAGTATTTT
D: NA; J: TRBJ2-1; V: TRBV23-1; size: NA; CDR3: CASSPAEQFF; DNA: TGCGCCAGCAGTCCGGCTGAGCAGTTCTTC
D: NA; J: TRBJ2-3; V: TRBV29-1; size: NA; CDR3: CSVEGSGTSTDTQYF; DNA: TGCAGCGTTGAAGGATCCGGGACTAGCACAGATACGCAGTATTTT
D: NA; J: TRBJ2-4; V: TRBV30; size: NA; CDR3: CAWSGTRLAKNIQYF; DNA: TGTGCCTGGAGTGGGACCAGGCTAGCCAAAAACATTCAGTACTTC
D: NA; J: TRBJ2-3; V: TRBV7-2; size: NA; CDR3: CASSLQGRSKYF; DNA: TGTGCCAGCAGCCTACAGGGACGGTCTAAGTATTTT
D: NA; J: TRBJ1-1; V: TRBV7-2; size: few; CDR3: CASSLATGAEAFF; DNA: TGTGCCAGCAGCTTAGCGACAGGAGCTGAAGCTTTCTTT
D: NA; J: TRBJ2-3; V: TRBV2; size: NA; CDR3: CASHWDTTDTQYF; DNA: TGTGCCAGCCACTGGGACACCACAGATACGCAGTATTTT
D: TRBD1; J: TRBJ2-2; V: TRBV28; size: NA; CDR3: CASRSAGTANTGELFF; DNA: TGTGCCAGCAGGTCAGCCGGGACAGCGAACACCGGGGAGCTGTTTTTT
D: NA; J: TRBJ1-2; V: TRBV5-4; size: NA; CDR3: CASSSQGRVNYGYTF; DNA: TGTGCCAGCAGCTCACAGGGTAGGGTGAACTATGGCTACACCTTC
D: TRBD1; J: TRBJ2-7; V: TRBV23-1; size: NA; CDR3: CASTDSGTAYEQYF; DNA: TGCGCCAGCACGGACTCAGGGACAGCTTACGAGCAGTACTTC
D: NA; J: TRBJ2-3; V: TRBV29-1; size: NA; CDR3: CSVELKITDTQYF; DNA: TGCAGCGTCGAACTTAAGATCACAGATACGCAGTATTTT
D: NA; J: TRBJ2-7; V: TRBV29-1; size: few; CDR3: CSVEDGTYEQYF; DNA: TGCAGCGTTGAAGATGGAACCTACGAGCAGTACTTC
D: TRBD2; J: TRBJ2-1; V: TRBV30; size: few; CDR3: CAAGLAGVQGEQFF; DNA: TGTGCCGCCGGACTAGCGGGAGTTCAGGGTGAGCAGTTCTTC